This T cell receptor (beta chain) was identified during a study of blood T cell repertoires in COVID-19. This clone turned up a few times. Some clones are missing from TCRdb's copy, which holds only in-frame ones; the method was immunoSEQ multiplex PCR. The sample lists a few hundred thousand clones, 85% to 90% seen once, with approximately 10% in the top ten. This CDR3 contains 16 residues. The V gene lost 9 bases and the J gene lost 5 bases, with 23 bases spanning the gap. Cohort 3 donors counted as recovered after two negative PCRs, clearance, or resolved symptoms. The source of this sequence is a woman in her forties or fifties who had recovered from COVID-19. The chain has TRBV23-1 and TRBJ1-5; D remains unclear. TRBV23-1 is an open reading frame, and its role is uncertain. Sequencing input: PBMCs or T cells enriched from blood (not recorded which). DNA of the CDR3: TGCGCCAGTGGCGGGGAGGACGGGCAGGTATATCAGCCCCAGCATTTT. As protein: CASGGEDGQVYQPQHF.